These 25 T cell receptor beta chains were all obtained from the same sample, sequenced in a study. Treg sorting used a CD4+CD25+CD127-/low gate. MiXCR, applied by TCRdb to the 5' RACE reads, yields one record per CDR3 protein. This table holds fewer than 75,000 distinct CDR3 sequences, approximately 26% found once. The sequencing input was tumor-infiltrating Tregs sorted from the breast tumor. All receptors derive from a female donor with breast cancer.

This clonotype showed up just a few times. The V and J genes are TRBV5-1 and TRBJ2-2; D gene ambiguous. CDR3 length: 15 residues. V shed 0 bases and J shed 6 bases, with 12 bases lying between them. CDR1 SGHRS and CDR2 YFSETQ come from the germline V gene. CDR3 in amino acids: CASSLGNSDPGELFF. CDR3 coding DNA: TGCGCCAGCAGCTTGGGTAACAGCGATCCCGGGGAGCTGTTTTTT.

This clonotype was detected many times. This chain joins TRBV12-3 or TRBV12-4 and TRBJ1-6; TRBD1 is a possible D gene (5 bases). The CDR3 consists of 13 residues. Trimming removed 5 bases from V and 10 bases from J, with 12 bases in between. CDR3: CASSTTGRSPLHF. The CDR3 DNA is TGTGCCAGCAGTACCACGGGGCGGTCACCCCTCCACTTT.

This clonotype has a handful of counts. The chain uses TRBV12-3 or TRBV12-4 and TRBJ2-2; TRBD1 matches at 8 bases. There are 15 residues in the CDR3. Germline trimming cut 5 bases from V and 4 bases from J; bases unmatched to any gene: 6. The CDR3 loop reads CASSPRTGSTGELFF. CDR3 DNA sequence: TGTGCCAGCAGTCCCCGGACAGGGAGCACCGGGGAGCTGTTTTTT.

This clonotype occurred a few times. The chain joins TRBV7-2 to TRBJ2-4; tentatively, D is TRBD2 (6 bases). This CDR3 has 14 residues. CDR1 SGHTA and CDR2 FQGNSA come from the germline V gene. V lost 3 bases and J 9 bases, leaving 15 bases between the germline ends. CDR3 DNA sequence: TGTGCCAGCAGCTTGGCGGGAAGTGGGGGCATTCAGTACTTC. Protein: CASSLAGSGGIQYF.

This clonotype has a count of ten or more. V and J are TRBV6-5 and TRBJ1-1; TRBD1 aligns across 8 bases. J lost 1 base, V lost 0 bases, and 4 bases had no gene match. The CDR3 runs to 16 residues. CDR1 is MNHEY, CDR2 SVGAGI, per germline. The chain's CDR3 is CASSYSSGTGNTEAFF. As DNA, the CDR3 is TGTGCCAGCAGTTACTCTTCCGGGACAGGGAACACTGAAGCTTTCTTT.

There are many counts of this clonotype. This chain joins TRBV6-1 and TRBJ1-5, with TRBD1 as a possible D gene (5 bases). Deletions cut 4 bases from V and 11 bases from J, with 12 bases between. Germline V lookup: CDR1 MNHNS, CDR2 SASEGT. The CDR3 sequence is 12 residues long. The CDR3 region has the DNA TGTGCCAGCAGTGCGGTCGGGGGGGCCCAGCATTTT. Encoded protein: CASSAVGGAQHF.

In the case of this clonotype: At one boundary the junction diverges from the germline segment, which might be a read error. The chain joins TRBV20-1 to TRBJ2-7; 16 nucleotides agree with TRBD2. The CDR3 loop spans 16 amino acids. Per germline, CDR1 DFQATT and CDR2 SNEGSKA (reference sequence). The CDR3 protein is CSASPGLAGGSYERYF. CDR3 nucleotides: TGCAGTGCTAGCCCGGGACTAGCGGGAGGGTCCTACGAGCGGTACTTC.

This clonotype appeared a few times. The rearrangement uses TRBV11-1 and TRBJ1-1; tentative D call: TRBD1 (5 bases). V was cut by 4 bases and J by 0 bases, with 12 bases left in between. Germline values: CDR1 SGHAT, CDR2 FQDESV (reference sequence). This CDR3 comprises 15 residues. CDR3 DNA sequence: TGTGCCAGCAGCTCCCGAGACAGAATGAACACTGAAGCTTTCTTT. It yields the protein CASSSRDRMNTEAFF. Combining the CDR3 with reference TRBV11-1 and TRBJ1-1 gives the whole variable domain EAEVAQSPRYKITEKSQAVAFWCDPISGHATLYWYRQILGQGPELLVQFQDESVVDDSQLPKDRFSAERLKGVDSTLKIQPAELGDSAMYLCASSSRDRMNTEAFFGQGTRLTVV.

CDR3 protein: CASSPASGYNEQFF. The CDR3 DNA sequence: TGTGCCAGCAGTCCGGCTTCGGGCTACAATGAGCAGTTCTTC. This chain joins TRBV7-9 and TRBJ2-1; the D is unclear. Germline loops: CDR1 SEHNR, CDR2 FQNEAQ (reference sequence). CDR3 length: 14 residues. Trimming took 6 bases from V and 3 from J, leaving 12 bases between them.

Remarks on this clonotype: A much larger clone lies a single base off, so this may be a read error. The rearrangement joins TRBV18 to TRBJ2-7; a possible D gene is TRBD1 (6 bases). This CDR3 is built from 16 residues. The germline V gene has CDR1 KGHSH and CDR2 LQKENI. Trimming took 3 bases from V and 3 from J, leaving 18 bases between them. The CDR3 region has the DNA TGTGCCAGCTCACCTCCCGGGGCAGGGGTCCTCTACGAGCAGTACTTC. This gives the protein CASSPPGAGVLYEQYF. The entire variable domain, with the rest obtained from reference TRBV18 and TRBJ2-7, is as follows: NAGVMQNPRHLVRRRGQEARLRCSPMKGHSHVYWYRQLPEEGLKFMVYLQKENIIDESGMPKERFSAEFPKEGPSILRIQQVVRGDSAAYFCASSPPGAGVLYEQYFGPGTRLTVT.

This clonotype was counted only a few times. The chain carries TRBV5-6 and TRBJ2-1, with a weak D call TRBD2 (7 bases). Looked up from germline, CDR1 is SGHDT and CDR2 is YYEEEE. Trimming removed 4 bases from V and 7 bases from J, with 21 bases in between. This CDR3 is 16 amino acids long. The CDR3 spells CASSPDGRGGKNEQFF. CDR3 nucleotides: TGTGCCAGCAGCCCGGATGGGAGGGGGGGCAAAAATGAGCAGTTCTTC.

The V call is TRBV10-3, the J call TRBJ1-5; TRBD1 might be the D (6 bases). The germline gives CDR1 ENHRY, CDR2 SYGVKD. CDR3 length: 15 residues. Trimming cost V 6 bases and J 5 bases, with 17 bases left between them. The CDR3 protein is CAIRSGVQGYQPQHF. The CDR3 DNA follows: TGTGCCATCAGGAGCGGGGTACAGGGCTATCAGCCCCAGCATTTT.

This clonotype was seen repeatedly, ten times or more. The chain joins TRBV7-3 to TRBJ2-1; the D call may be TRBD1 or TRBD2 (5 bases each). V was pared by 4 bases and J by 5 bases, with 9 bases between. In germline, CDR1 is SGHTA, CDR2 FQGTGA. The CDR3 runs to 13 residues. The CDR3 here is CASSSGRDNEQFF. CDR3 coding DNA: TGTGCCAGCAGCTCGGGACGAGACAATGAGCAGTTCTTC.

The chain recombines TRBV12-3 or TRBV12-4 with TRBJ1-1; weak D call: TRBD1 (5 bases). Between the trimmed V and J ends, which lost 5 bases and 8 bases, there was a span of 15 bases. CDR3 length: 13 amino acids. The CDR3 DNA reads TGTGCCAGCAGTCCCCGCGGGGGGGGAGAAGCTTTCTTT. Its translation is CASSPRGGGEAFF.

This chain links TRBV6-2 or TRBV6-3 with TRBJ1-1, with a weak D call TRBD1 (5 bases). V was shortened by 2 bases and J by 8 bases, with 6 bases between the two germline ends. The CDR3 runs 11 residues. Germline-derived CDR1 and CDR2 are MNHEY and SVGEGT. The CDR3 DNA reads TGTGCCAGCAGTTACAACAGGGAAGCTTTCTTT. Amino acid sequence: CASSYNREAFF.

On this clonotype itself: At one end the junction does not follow the germline gene, possibly because of a read error. V gene TRBV7-9 combines with J gene TRBJ2-1, with 7 bases fitting TRBD2. This CDR3 region has 12 residues. The germline V gene encodes CDR1 SEHNR and CDR2 FQNEAQ (reference sequence). CDR3 protein: CARSLVAGEQFF. The CDR3 DNA reads as TGTGCCAGGAGCTTAGTAGCGGGTGAGCAGTTCTTC. Full variable domain (missing parts from reference TRBV7-9 and TRBJ2-1): DTGVSQNPRHKITKRGQNVTFRCDPISEHNRLYWYRQTLGQGPEFLTYFQNEAQLEKSRLLSDRFSAERPKGSFSTLEIQRTEQGDSAMYLCARSLVAGEQFFGPGTRLTVL.

Concerning this clonotype itself: This could be a read error, since a much larger clone is one nucleotide away. The chain has TRBV4-1 and TRBJ1-5; D gene uncertain. The CDR3 is made up of 15 amino acids. Germline V gene data show CDR1 as MGHRA and CDR2 as YSYEKL. CDR3 sequence: CPSSQDMRSNQPQHF. The CDR3 DNA follows: TGCCCCAGCAGCCAAGATATGAGGAGCAATCAGCCCCAGCATTTT.

The chain employs TRBV4-1 and TRBJ2-7, with TRBD1 identical over 7 bases. The CDR3 has 16 amino acids. The germline CDR1 and CDR2 sequences are MGHRA and YSYEKL. V shed 5 bases and J 0 bases; nucleotides not matched to a gene: 10. CDR3 region: CASSALPGQLSYEQYF. CDR3 nucleotide sequence: TGCGCCAGCAGCGCCCTCCCGGGACAGCTCTCCTACGAGCAGTACTTC.

This clonotype appeared a few times. The chain recombines TRBV4-1 with TRBJ1-2; no clear D gene. Germline assignment: CDR1 MGHRA and CDR2 YSYEKL. This CDR3 comprises 12 residues. V was clipped by 1 base and J by 8 bases, with 8 bases between them. CDR3 in amino acids: CASSQGTGGYTF. The CDR3 nucleotides are TGCGCCAGCAGCCAAGGGACGGGAGGCTACACCTTC.

This clonotype was observed a few times. The chain recombines TRBV5-1 with TRBJ2-7; D is perhaps TRBD1 (5 bases). Germline CDR1 SGHRS, CDR2 YFSETQ. The V gene lost 0 bases and the J gene lost 2 bases, with 12 bases spanning the gap. This CDR3 comprises 15 residues. The CDR3 spells CASSLGGYRTYEQYF. The CDR3 nucleotides read TGCGCCAGCAGCTTGGGGGGATACAGGACCTACGAGCAGTACTTC.

This clonotype is medium-sized in the sample. The V gene is TRBV7-2, the J gene TRBJ2-1, with 11 nucleotides matching TRBD2. The V gene end was trimmed by 7 bases and the J gene end by 10 bases; junction bases not matched to a gene: 12. Germline CDR1 SGHTA, CDR2 FQGNSA. There are 15 residues in the CDR3. The CDR3 reads CASTRRASGGTEQFF. CDR3 in DNA: TGTGCCAGCACCCGGCGAGCTAGCGGGGGGACGGAGCAGTTCTTC.

The rearrangement uses TRBV5-6 and TRBJ2-1; maybe TRBD2 (6 bases). Germline CDR1 reads SGHDT; CDR2 reads YYEEEE. The CDR3 is 14 amino acids. The V end lost 4 bases, the J end lost 2 bases, and 10 bases lay between the germline ends. The CDR3 region is CASSPGLPYNEQFF. The CDR3 region has the DNA TGTGCCAGCAGCCCTGGACTACCCTACAATGAGCAGTTCTTC.

This clonotype was seen only once. A much larger clone sits a single nucleotide away, making a read error possible. V usage is TRBV9 and J usage is TRBJ1-4; D unresolved. The CDR3 is 17 residues long. In germline, CDR1 is SGDLS, CDR2 YYNGEE. CDR3 in amino acids: CASSVDAGGGTNKKLFF. DNA for the CDR3: TGTGCCAGCAGCGTAGACGCGGGCGGAGGCACTAATAAAAAACTGTTTTTT.

This clonotype was detected ten times or more. The V gene is TRBV5-1, the J gene TRBJ1-2, with D possibly matching TRBD1 (5 bases). The CDR3 has 14 amino acids. The V gene's germline CDR1 is SGHRS and CDR2 YFSETQ. With 0 bases removed from V and 4 bases from J, the gap between germline ends came to 10 bases. The CDR3 coding sequence is TGCGCCAGCAGCTTGGATCCTGACAGCTATGGCTACACCTTC. This codes for CASSLDPDSYGYTF.

This chain uses TRBV4-1 with TRBJ1-1; 8 nucleotides line up with TRBD1. Germline lookup yields CDR1 MGHRA and CDR2 YSYEKL. The ends lost 3 bases at V and 4 bases at J; junction bases unmatched: 7. The CDR3 loop spans 15 amino acids. CDR3 coding DNA: TGCGCCAGCAGCCAGGGGCAGGGGGCCATCACTGAAGCTTTCTTT. Translated, it gives CASSQGQGAITEAFF.